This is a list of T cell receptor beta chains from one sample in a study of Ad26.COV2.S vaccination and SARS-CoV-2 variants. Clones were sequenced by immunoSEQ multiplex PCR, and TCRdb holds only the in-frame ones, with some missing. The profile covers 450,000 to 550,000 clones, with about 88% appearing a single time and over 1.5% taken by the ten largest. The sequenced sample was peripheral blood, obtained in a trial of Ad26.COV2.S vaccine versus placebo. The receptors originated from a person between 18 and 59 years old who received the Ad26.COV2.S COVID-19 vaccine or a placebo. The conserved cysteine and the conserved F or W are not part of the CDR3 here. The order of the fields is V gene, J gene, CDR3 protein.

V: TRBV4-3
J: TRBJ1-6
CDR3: ASSQKRGGYNSPLH

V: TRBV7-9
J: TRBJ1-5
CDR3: ASSLTGGNQPQH

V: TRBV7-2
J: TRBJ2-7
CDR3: ASNWGDGGTYEQY

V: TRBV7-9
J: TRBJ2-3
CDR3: ASRLGGNTDTQY

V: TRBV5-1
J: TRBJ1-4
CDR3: ASSLVGTGSEKLF

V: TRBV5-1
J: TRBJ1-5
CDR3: ASSLGQGSSNQPQH

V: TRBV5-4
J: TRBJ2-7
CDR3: ASSIQQGAREQY

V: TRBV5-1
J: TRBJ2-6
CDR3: ASSPRQGSRAGANVLT

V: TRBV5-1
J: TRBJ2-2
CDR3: ASSSTSGSNTGELF

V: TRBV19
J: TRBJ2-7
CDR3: ASSPVVGDLYHEQY

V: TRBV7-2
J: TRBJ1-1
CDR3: ASSLVPRNTEAF

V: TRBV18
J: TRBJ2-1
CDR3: ASSPPGSYNEQF

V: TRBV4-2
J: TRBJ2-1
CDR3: ASSQEWGSEVYEQF

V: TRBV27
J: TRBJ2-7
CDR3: ASSNLLAGVYEQY

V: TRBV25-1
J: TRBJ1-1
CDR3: ASSQRTSTEAF

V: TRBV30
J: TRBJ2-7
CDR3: AWNPGDVRYEQY

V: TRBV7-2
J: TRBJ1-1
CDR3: ASSFIAGGTEAF

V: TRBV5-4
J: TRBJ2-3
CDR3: ASSWGSLTDTQY

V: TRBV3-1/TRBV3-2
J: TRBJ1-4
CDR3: ASRPGPPNEKLF

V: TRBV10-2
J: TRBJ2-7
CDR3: ASSESGRTSYEQY

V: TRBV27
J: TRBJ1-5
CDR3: ASSPEGVGQPQH

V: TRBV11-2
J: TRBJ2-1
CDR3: ASSISGSNYNEQF

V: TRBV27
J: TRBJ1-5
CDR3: ASMPSGGDQPQH

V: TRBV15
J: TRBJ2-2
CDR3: ATSREGTLNTGELF

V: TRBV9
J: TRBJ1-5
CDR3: ASSLDPVGNQPQH

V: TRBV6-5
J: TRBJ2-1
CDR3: ASTLLAVLYNEQF

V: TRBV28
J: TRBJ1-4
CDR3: ASNSRGRDEKLF

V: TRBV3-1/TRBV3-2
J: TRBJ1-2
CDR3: ASSLETRGGYT

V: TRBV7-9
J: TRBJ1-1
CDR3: ASKDRGNTEAF

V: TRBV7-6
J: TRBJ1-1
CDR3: ASSLTDRLGGTEAF

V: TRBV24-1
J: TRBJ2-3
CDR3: ATSDTVSDTQY

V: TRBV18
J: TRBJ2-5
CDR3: ASSPGFLLEETQY